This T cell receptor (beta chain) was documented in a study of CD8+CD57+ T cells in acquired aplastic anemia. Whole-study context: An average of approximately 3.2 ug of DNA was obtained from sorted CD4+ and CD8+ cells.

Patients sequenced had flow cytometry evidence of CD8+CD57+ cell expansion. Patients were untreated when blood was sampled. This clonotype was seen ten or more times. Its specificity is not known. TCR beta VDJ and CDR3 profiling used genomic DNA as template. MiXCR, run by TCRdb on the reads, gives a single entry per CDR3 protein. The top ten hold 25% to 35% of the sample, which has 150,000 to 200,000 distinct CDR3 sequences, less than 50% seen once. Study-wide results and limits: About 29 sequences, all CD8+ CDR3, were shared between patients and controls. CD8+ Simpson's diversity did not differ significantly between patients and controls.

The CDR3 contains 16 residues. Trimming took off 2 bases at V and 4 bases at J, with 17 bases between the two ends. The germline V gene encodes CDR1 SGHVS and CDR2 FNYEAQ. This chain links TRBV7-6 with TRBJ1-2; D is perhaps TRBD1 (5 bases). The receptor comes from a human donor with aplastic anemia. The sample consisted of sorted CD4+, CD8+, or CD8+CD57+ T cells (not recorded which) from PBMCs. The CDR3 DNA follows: TGTGCCAGCAGCTTAATGGACAAGGGCGCTCCCTATGGCTACACCTTC. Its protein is CASSLMDKGAPYGYTF.